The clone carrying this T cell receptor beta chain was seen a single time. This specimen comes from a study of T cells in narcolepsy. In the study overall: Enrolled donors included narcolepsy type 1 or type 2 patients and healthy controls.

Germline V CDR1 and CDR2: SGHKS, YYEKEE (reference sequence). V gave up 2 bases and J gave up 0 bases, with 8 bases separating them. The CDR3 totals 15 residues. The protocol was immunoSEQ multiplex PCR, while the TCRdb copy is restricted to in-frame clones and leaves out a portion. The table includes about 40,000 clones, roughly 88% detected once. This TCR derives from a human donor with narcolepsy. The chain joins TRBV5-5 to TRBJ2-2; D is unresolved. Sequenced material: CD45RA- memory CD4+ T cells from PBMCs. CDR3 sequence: CASSFAHPNTGELFF. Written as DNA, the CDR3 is TGTGCCAGCAGCTTTGCACATCCGAACACCGGGGAGCTGTTTTTT.